This is a list of T cell receptor beta chains from one sample in a study of radiation and T cells in renal cell carcinoma. TCRdb's copy holds only in-frame clones and misses some; the assay was immunoSEQ multiplex PCR. Altogether roughly 120,000 clones are present, 70% to 90% being singletons, with the ten largest covering around 2%. Sequenced here: blood, sampled from a patient whose treatment included radiotherapy and nephrectomy. Every receptor here comes from a woman aged 55-75 years with renal cell carcinoma. The CDR3 runs from the conserved cysteine through the conserved F or W. Each record gives: clone size, D gene, J gene, CDR3 length, V gene, CDR3 protein, CDR3 DNA. D genes are given only for firm matches. Clone sizes are given selectively: once, few, many, or a class where the clone is expanded.

>.|.|TRBJ1-2|14|TRBV5-6
CASSSKRLAYGYTF
TGTGCCAGCAGCTCGAAAAGATTGGCTTATGGCTACACCTTC
>.|.|TRBJ1-1|13|TRBV6-5
CASSRDGNTEAFF
TGTGCCAGCAGTAGGGACGGAAACACTGAAGCTTTCTTT
>once|TRBD1|TRBJ1-1|14|TRBV9
CASSVAQGATEAFF
TGTGCCAGCAGCGTAGCCCAGGGGGCGACTGAAGCTTTCTTT
>few|.|TRBJ1-4|13|TRBV18
CASSRGQNEKLFF
TGTGCCAGCTCAAGAGGGCAGAATGAAAAACTGTTTTTT
>.|TRBD2|TRBJ2-7|14|TRBV10-3
CAILAGGSLYEQYF
TGTGCCATCCTAGCGGGAGGGTCCCTCTACGAGCAGTACTTC
>.|.|TRBJ1-3|16|TRBV19
CASSPPRRSSGNTIYF
TGTGCCAGTAGTCCTCCCCGCAGGAGCTCTGGAAACACCATATATTTT
>.|.|TRBJ1-1|13|TRBV21-1
CASSTGTTTEAFF
TGTGCCAGCAGCACAGGCACAACCACTGAAGCTTTCTTT
>.|.|TRBJ1-2|13|TRBV6-5
CASRVEGTYGYTF
TGTGCCAGCAGGGTGGAGGGAACCTATGGCTACACCTTC
>.|.|TRBJ2-1|15|TRBV5-1
CASSSTASTNNEQFF
TGCGCCAGCAGCTCGACAGCCTCGACCAACAATGAGCAGTTCTTC
>few|.|TRBJ1-1|12|TRBV6-5
CASSPRDTEAFF
TGTGCCAGCAGCCCCCGGGACACTGAAGCTTTCTTT
>once|.|TRBJ1-1|15|TRBV27
CASSLIGGGYTEAFF
TGTGCCAGCAGTTTAATCGGGGGAGGGTACACTGAAGCTTTCTTT
>.|.|TRBJ2-6|15|TRBV27
CASSLRPSGANVLTF
TGTGCCAGCAGTTTACGGCCCTCTGGGGCCAACGTCCTGACTTTC
>few|TRBD1|TRBJ2-7|14|TRBV10-2
CASSRAGQGSEQYF
TGCGCCAGCAGTCGAGCGGGACAGGGTTCCGAGCAGTACTTC
>.|TRBD1|TRBJ1-5|16|TRBV28
CASSWGQGGRNQPQHF
TGTGCCAGCAGTTGGGGACAGGGTGGGCGCAATCAGCCCCAGCATTTT
>.|TRBD1|TRBJ2-1|16|TRBV29-1
CSVERGPMGSYNEQFF
TGCAGCGTTGAAAGGGGGCCAATGGGTTCCTACAATGAGCAGTTCTTC
>.|TRBD1|TRBJ2-3|15|TRBV6-5
CASSSGTGVIDTQYF
TGTGCCAGCAGCTCCGGGACAGGGGTCATAGATACGCAGTATTTT
>.|.|TRBJ2-7|13|TRBV28
CASSTPGSYEQYF
TGTGCCAGCAGCACCCCTGGGTCCTACGAGCAGTACTTC
>once|TRBD1|TRBJ2-7|14|TRBV5-5
CASSWGQGVHEQYF
TGTGCCAGCAGCTGGGGACAGGGGGTCCACGAGCAGTACTTC
>.|.|TRBJ1-1|17|TRBV5-4
CASSLPHTGQPNTEAFF
TGTGCCAGCAGCTTGCCCCACACCGGACAGCCGAACACTGAAGCTTTCTTT
>.|.|TRBJ1-1|14|TRBV11-3
CASSLHRESTEAFF
TGTGCCAGCAGCTTACACAGGGAGTCCACTGAAGCTTTCTTT
>.|TRBD2|TRBJ2-5|14|TRBV27
CASSFAGGRETQYF
TGTGCCAGCAGTTTTGCGGGCGGGAGAGAGACCCAGTACTTC
>.|.|TRBJ1-1|14|TRBV5-1
CASSLEQGNTEAFF
TGCGCCAGCAGCTTGGAACAGGGGAACACTGAAGCTTTCTTT
>.|TRBD1|TRBJ1-3|18|TRBV10-1
CASSQLSQTGNSGNTIYF
TGCGCCAGCAGTCAACTTTCCCAGACAGGGAACTCTGGAAACACCATATATTTT
>once|.|TRBJ1-4|16|TRBV19
CASTAARSGGGEKLFF
TGTGCCAGTACCGCCGCAAGATCTGGGGGAGGTGAAAAACTGTTTTTT
>.|TRBD1|TRBJ2-7|13|TRBV2
CASSRDRSPEQYF
TGTGCCAGCAGTAGGGACAGGTCTCCCGAGCAGTACTTC
>.|TRBD1|TRBJ1-4|13|TRBV27
CASSGQVNEKLFF
TGTGCCAGCAGTGGACAGGTTAATGAAAAACTGTTTTTT
>.|.|TRBJ1-2|17|TRBV4-1
CASSQVGGGGDGNGYTF
TGCGCCAGCAGCCAAGTGGGGGGAGGCGGGGATGGGAATGGCTACACCTTC
>.|.|TRBJ1-2|16|TRBV7-3
CASSRRPRVEGYGYTF
TGTGCCAGCAGCCGTAGGCCCAGAGTGGAGGGCTATGGCTACACCTTC
>.|TRBD2|TRBJ2-5|14|TRBV4-1
CASSQVAGVETQYF
TGCGCCAGCAGCCAAGTAGCGGGGGTGGAGACCCAGTACTTC
>.|.|TRBJ2-7|14|TRBV5-4
CASSLLEVPYEQYF
TGTGCCAGCAGCCTACTAGAGGTTCCCTACGAGCAGTACTTC
>.|.|TRBJ2-1|14|TRBV7-2
CASSLFGISNEQFF
TGTGCCAGCAGCTTGTTCGGGATTAGCAATGAGCAGTTCTTC
>.|.|TRBJ2-1|17|TRBV5-5
CASSSLYLSGSYNEQFF
TGTGCCAGCAGCTCTCTTTACCTAAGCGGTTCCTACAATGAGCAGTTCTTC
>.|.|TRBJ1-6|15|TRBV6-6
CASIREGGKNSPLHF
TGTGCCAGCATAAGGGAGGGCGGTAAGAATTCACCCCTCCACTTT
>.|TRBD1|TRBJ1-2|15|TRBV6-5
CASIENGDRGYGYTF
TGTGCCAGCATTGAGAACGGGGACAGGGGTTATGGCTACACCTTC
>.|TRBD1|TRBJ2-7|14|TRBV6-1
CASSPGQDLYEQYF
TGTGCCAGCAGTCCGGGACAGGACCTTTACGAGCAGTACTTC
>.|TRBD2|TRBJ2-1|15|TRBV11-3
CASSRGRAGSGEQFF
TGTGCCAGCAGCCGCGGGAGGGCCGGGTCAGGGGAGCAGTTCTTC
>.|.|TRBJ1-5|14|TRBV27
CASSIQGSFQPQHF
TGTGCCAGCAGTATCCAGGGTTCTTTCCAGCCCCAGCATTTT
>.|.|TRBJ2-7|17|TRBV5-1
CASSLHWRTTTTYEQYF
TGCGCCAGCAGCTTGCATTGGAGGACAACAACGACCTACGAGCAGTACTTC
>.|.|TRBJ1-5|14|TRBV5-8
CASSPRVTNQPQHF
TGTGCCAGCAGTCCTCGGGTCACCAATCAGCCCCAGCATTTT
>.|TRBD1|TRBJ2-2|15|TRBV5-1
CASSLGTGTTGELFF
TGCGCCAGCAGCTTAGGGACAGGGACCACCGGGGAGCTGTTTTTT
>.|.|TRBJ1-1|14|TRBV4-1
CASSQEGPNTEAFF
TGCGCCAGCAGCCAAGAAGGTCCGAACACTGAAGCTTTCTTT
>.|.|TRBJ2-1|17|TRBV10-3
CAISASGGPAGRNEQFF
TGTGCCATCAGTGCTTCCGGAGGACCCGCCGGGCGCAATGAGCAGTTCTTC
>few|.|TRBJ1-1|16|TRBV4-3
CASSQEAGRMNTEAFF
TGCGCCAGCAGCCAAGAGGCAGGGAGAATGAACACTGAAGCTTTCTTT
>.|.|TRBJ1-5|14|TRBV2
CASSGTADNQPQHF
TGTGCCAGCAGTGGGACAGCCGACAATCAGCCCCAGCATTTT
>.|.|TRBJ2-1|11|TRBV28
CASSLAIGQFF
TGTGCCAGCAGTTTAGCGATCGGGCAGTTCTTC
>.|.|TRBJ2-7|13|TRBV27
CASKPDLSYEQYF
TGTGCCAGCAAACCGGACTTATCCTACGAGCAGTACTTC
>.|.|TRBJ2-3|14|TRBV6-1
CASSRDSYTDTQYF
TGTGCCAGCAGTCGGGACTCCTACACAGATACGCAGTATTTT
>once|.|TRBJ1-4|15|TRBV19
CASSVARGAFEKLFF
TGTGCCAGTAGTGTGGCGCGGGGGGCATTCGAAAAACTGTTTTTT
>.|.|TRBJ2-3|15|TRBV11-2
CASSLAYRVADTQYF
TGTGCCAGCAGCTTAGCATACAGGGTCGCAGATACGCAGTATTTT
>.|.|TRBJ1-1|15|TRBV27
CASLSQKRVNTEAFF
TGTGCCAGCCTCTCCCAGAAACGGGTGAACACTGAAGCTTTCTTT
>.|.|TRBJ2-7|15|TRBV29-1
CSVGYEWRGPYEQYF
TGCAGCGTTGGATATGAGTGGAGGGGGCCCTACGAGCAGTACTTC
>.|.|TRBJ1-6|14|TRBV9
CASAMGSYNSPLHF
TGTGCCAGCGCTATGGGGTCCTATAATTCACCCCTCCACTTT
>.|TRBD1|TRBJ1-2|16|TRBV29-1
CSAKPGQGTMNYGYTF
TGCAGTGCTAAGCCGGGACAGGGGACGATGAACTATGGCTACACCTTC
>.|.|TRBJ1-1|15|TRBV6-5
CASSYSGSWVSEAFF
TGTGCCAGCAGTTACTCGGGGTCGTGGGTCAGTGAAGCTTTCTTT